The 10 T cell receptor beta chains below come from one sample, sequenced in a study of blood T cell repertoires in COVID-19. Generated by immunoSEQ multiplex PCR, the TCRdb table keeps only in-frame clones and is missing some. This sample has roughly 200,000 clones, with about 76% found just once. Sequenced input: peripheral blood. Receptors originate from a woman in her thirties or forties with COVID-19, enrolled during active disease.

The V gene is TRBV18, the J gene TRBJ2-7, with TRBD1 matching over 7 bases. Germline trimming cut 2 bases from V and 4 bases from J; bases unmatched to any gene: 2. Germline lookup yields CDR1 KGHSH and CDR2 LQKENI. The CDR3 sequence is 13 residues long. The CDR3 sequence: CASSPEQGYEQYF. The CDR3 DNA follows: TGTGCCAGCTCACCAGAACAGGGGTACGAGCAGTACTTC.

This rearrangement joins TRBV19 to TRBJ1-5; no clear D. The V end was cut by 7 bases, the J end by 3 bases, with 16 bases between. This CDR3 is 15 amino acids long. Germline values: CDR1 LNHDA, CDR2 SQIVND (reference sequence). The DNA for the CDR3 is TGTGCCAGTACCCCGTTTGGGCACTTCAATCAGCCCCAGCATTTT. It translates to CASTPFGHFNQPQHF.

V gene TRBV25-1 combines with J gene TRBJ2-1; 9 nucleotides match TRBD1. V lost 2 bases to trimming and J lost 7 bases; unmatched junction nucleotides: 9. Germline V gene data show CDR1 as MGHDK and CDR2 as SYGVNS. CDR3 length equals 16 residues. CDR3 bases: TGTGCCAGCAGTGAACGAACAGGGGGCTTGGGGAATGAGCAGTTCTTC. Translation gives CASSERTGGLGNEQFF.

V and J are TRBV19 and TRBJ2-1; 12 bases are a match to TRBD2. Germline V gene data show CDR1 as LNHDA and CDR2 as SQIVND (reference sequence). CDR3 length equals 15 residues. J gave up 7 bases and V 4 bases, and 5 bases lay outside the gene matches. The CDR3, as DNA: TGTGCCAGTAGTACCTCAGGGACTAGCGGGAATGAGCAGTTCTTC. It is translated as CASSTSGTSGNEQFF.

This sequence joins TRBV3-1 (or the pseudogene TRBV3-2) and TRBJ2-4; 10 nucleotides line up with TRBD1. Germline V gene sequence: CDR1 LGHDT, CDR2 YNNKEL (reference sequence). J was trimmed by 4 bases and V by 4 bases; bases with no gene match: 7. This CDR3 is built from 16 residues. CDR3 in amino acids: CASSLYVGQGKNIQYF. DNA of the CDR3: TGTGCCAGCAGCCTCTACGTGGGACAGGGGAAAAACATTCAGTACTTC.

The chain employs TRBV19 and TRBJ2-3, with 8 bases that match TRBD1. The CDR3 has 17 residues. Per the germline V gene, CDR1 is LNHDA and CDR2 is SQIVND (reference sequence). V was pared by 3 bases and J by 7 bases, with 15 bases of the junction left unmatched. Here the CDR3 reads CASSIGQGALVINTQYF. CDR3 nucleotide sequence: TGTGCCAGTAGTATTGGGCAGGGGGCGCTGGTTATAAATACGCAGTATTTT.

The rearrangement links TRBV7-6 to TRBJ2-1, with 7 nucleotides matching TRBD1. Germline V CDR1 and CDR2: SGHVS, FNYEAQ. Losses at the gene ends were 1 base for V and 9 bases for J; bases not matched to a gene: 15. CDR3 size: 17 residues. This CDR3 reads CASSLDQTGQKGAEQFF. CDR3 nucleotide sequence: TGTGCCAGCAGCTTAGATCAAACGGGACAGAAGGGGGCTGAGCAGTTCTTC.

This rearrangement joins TRBV3-1 (or the pseudogene TRBV3-2) to TRBJ2-7, with a weak D call TRBD1 (7 bases). The germline V gene encodes CDR1 LGHDT and CDR2 YNNKEL (reference sequence). Deletions cut 2 bases from V and 8 bases from J, with 16 bases between. This CDR3 comprises 14 residues. CDR3 sequence reads: CASSQLQGGLQQYF. The CDR3, as DNA: TGTGCCAGCAGCCAACTCCAGGGGGGCTTGCAGCAGTACTTC.

The sample holds a few counts of this clone. CDR3 in DNA: TGCGCCAGCAGCTTAGTCCCTGGCTCCGGGGAGACCCAGTACTTC. Residues: CASSLVPGSGETQYF. The V and J genes are TRBV5-1 and TRBJ2-5; D not certain. V gave up 2 bases and J gave up 5 bases, with 16 bases separating them. Germline CDR1 SGHRS, CDR2 YFSETQ. The CDR3 has 15 amino acids.

The chain joins TRBV3-1 (or the pseudogene TRBV3-2) to TRBJ1-6, with 8 bases identical to TRBD1. Germline CDR1 reads LGHDT; CDR2 reads YNNKEL (reference sequence). CDR3 size: 15 residues. Trimming at V came to 2 bases and at J to 9 bases, leaving 6 bases not matched to a gene. CDR3 in DNA: TGTGCCAGCAGCCAACTCGCAGGGGGCCCTTCACCCCTCCACTTT. Encoded protein: CASSQLAGGPSPLHF.